This T cell receptor beta chain originates from a study of cytomegalovirus exposure and HLA in healthy donors. Clones were sequenced by immunoSEQ multiplex PCR, and TCRdb holds only the in-frame ones, with some missing. The data show 250,000 to 300,000 clones, roughly 90% seen once. The CDR3 length is 14 residues. Germline trimming cut 4 bases from V and 2 bases from J; bases unmatched to any gene: 1. The V gene's germline CDR1 is MNHEY and CDR2 SMNVEV (reference sequence). This clonotype was obtained from a woman under 30 in good health and CMV-seronegative. The sequenced material came from PBMCs. The chain has TRBV27 and TRBJ2-2; 7 bases match TRBD2. CDR3 protein: CASSWDYNTGELFF. The DNA for the CDR3 is TGTGCCAGCAGTTGGGACTACAACACCGGGGAGCTGTTTTTT.